Reported below is one T cell receptor (beta chain). Its antigen is not identified. Germline-derived CDR1 and CDR2 are LNHDA and SQIVND (reference sequence). CDR3 size: 15 residues. V lost 6 bases, J lost 0 bases, and 7 bases stayed unmatched. 13 Jbeta primers and 60 Vbeta primers were used for the PCR. Repertoires were generated with immunoSEQ multiplex PCR, while TCRdb's copy carries only in-frame clones and drops some. The sample has 110,000 or so clones, roughly 69% seen once; the top ten hold about 5.7%. This specimen comes from a study of cytomegalovirus exposure and HLA in healthy donors. General study results and limits: Sequencing depth roughly uniform across donors was assumed in presence/absence analyses. Other equally common chains were less clonally expanded than HLA-associated TCR beta chains, a later analysis showed. Several of the most significant clusters appeared, in a later analysis, to be linked to common viral pathogens.

Sequencing was carried out using PBMCs. The rearrangement uses TRBV19 and TRBJ2-5, with 7 bases lining up with TRBD1. The receptor was isolated from a woman in her sixties or seventies in good health and CMV-seropositive. In DNA, the CDR3 is TGTGCCAGTAGGGACCGACAGGGCTACCAAGAGACCCAGTACTTC. It encodes CASRDRQGYQETQYF.